This is a list of T cell receptor beta chains from one sample in a study of monozygotic twins with inflammatory bowel disease. TCRdb reprocessed the 5' RACE reads and stores each CDR3 protein as one record, lacking DNA. Across about 330,000 distinct CDR3 sequences, the top ten clones capture approximately 2% of the sample. Sequenced sample: blood. The receptors come from a human donor with ulcerative colitis or Crohn's disease, or a healthy co-twin of an affected twin (not recorded which). Both conserved end residues are part of each CDR3.

j_call	v_call	cdr3_aa
TRBJ1-2	TRBV19	CASNLAGPGKGGYTF
TRBJ1-4	TRBV4-3	CASSRGGRGEKLFF
TRBJ1-1	TRBV5-1	CASRDQTGGTEAFF
TRBJ2-1	TRBV2	CASRGSYNEQFF
TRBJ2-7	TRBV11-2	CASSLSVSGEQYF
TRBJ2-1	TRBV4-1	CASSHIGSSEQFF
TRBJ1-1	TRBV5-1	CASSWRTTNTEAFF
TRBJ1-1	TRBV12-3/TRBV12-4	CASSRTSGPTEAFF
TRBJ2-1	TRBV5-1	CASSQLMGAGEQFF
TRBJ2-1	TRBV4-2	CASSPKRPYNEQFF
TRBJ2-3	TRBV5-1	CASSLAWGGGTDTQYF
TRBJ1-1	TRBV28	CASSPLFGRDRVPEAFF
TRBJ1-6	TRBV6-6	CASSYLGQVPLHF
TRBJ2-5	TRBV7-2	CASSLGGMEETQYF
TRBJ2-7	TRBV5-1	CASSLGTSVLGEQYF
TRBJ2-7	TRBV5-1	CASSLARGGGREQYF
TRBJ1-5	TRBV10-3	CAISESLTGVNQPQHF
TRBJ1-5	TRBV5-1	CASLGGGGNQPQHF
TRBJ1-4	TRBV5-1	CASSPRLEATNEKLFF
TRBJ2-3	TRBV28	CASSTAGGADTQYF
TRBJ2-7	TRBV7-2	CASSQMDPQVANEQYF
TRBJ2-7	TRBV29-1	CSAKRLAGSYEQYF
TRBJ2-7	TRBV7-2	CASSLTRDPGAYEQYF
TRBJ2-2	TRBV7-2	CASSLAYRGGELFF
TRBJ2-3	TRBV6-1	CASSPRGAKGTDTQYF
TRBJ2-1	TRBV7-8	CASRATGGSNEQFF
TRBJ2-2	TRBV7-9	CASSLRTSGELFF
TRBJ2-2	TRBV20-1	CSASLPQGDTGELFF
TRBJ1-2	TRBV12-3/TRBV12-4	CASSLGGRGYTF
TRBJ2-1	TRBV29-1	CSVSTGYNEQFF
TRBJ2-3	TRBV24-1	CATSRTGRADTQYF
TRBJ1-2	TRBV5-1	CASSFGAPGQTPNTF
TRBJ2-6	TRBV4-1	CASTLFLSFSGANVLTF
TRBJ1-1	TRBV20-1	CSARDLVSEAFF
TRBJ2-1	TRBV5-1	CASSTMTSGEYNEQFF
TRBJ2-2	TRBV24-1	CATSEYGSNTGELFF
TRBJ2-2	TRBV6-4	CASSEGHSNTGELFF
TRBJ2-1	TRBV6-2/TRBV6-3	CASRTDWPYNEQFF
TRBJ2-3	TRBV20-1	CSARESRTDTQYF
TRBJ2-7	TRBV3-1	CASSYRHYEQYF
TRBJ2-7	TRBV6-5	CASSYGVFDEQYF
TRBJ1-4	TRBV28	CASSVGDKEKLFF
TRBJ1-5	TRBV6-1	CASRRTGENQPQHF
TRBJ2-5	TRBV30	CAWSVPGYQETQYF
TRBJ1-1	TRBV5-6	CASSGRDAIISLEAFF
TRBJ2-3	TRBV30	CAWGALGMADTQYF
TRBJ2-1	TRBV20-1	CSAISSAGGPSEQSF
TRBJ1-5	TRBV24-1	CATSDRTALEPQHF
TRBJ1-4	TRBV12-3/TRBV12-4	CASSAKGGSVGKLFF
TRBJ1-4	TRBV7-9	CASSYLEGGKEKLFF
TRBJ2-2	TRBV19	CASKKREPDTGELFF
TRBJ2-7	TRBV7-2	CASSLARDPIYEQYF
TRBJ1-2	TRBV5-6	CASSLRSYGYTF
TRBJ2-1	TRBV12-3/TRBV12-4	CASSVGTSGRPNYNEQFF
TRBJ2-1	TRBV19	CASSIWLDFVNEQFF